This TCR beta chain is drawn from a study of early T cells in non-severe SARS-CoV-2 infection. MiXCR was run by TCRdb on the 5' RACE reads, yielding one entry per CDR3 protein. The data contain tens of thousands of distinct CDR3 sequences, under 14% of them singletons. Trimming removed 8 bases from V and 1 base from J; junction bases left unmatched: 6. CDR1 KGHDR and CDR2 SFDVKD come from the germline V gene. This CDR3 contains 14 residues. The clonotype comes from an adult who was a healthcare worker with PCR-confirmed SARS-CoV-2 infection or an uninfected control (not recorded which). Sequences were obtained from whole blood. The J gene is TRBJ1-1, the V gene TRBV24-1; TRBD1 aligns across 7 bases. The CDR3 DNA reads as TGTGCCACCAAGGGGGCAGGGGAGAACACTGAAGCTTTCTTT. Translating gives CATKGAGENTEAFF.